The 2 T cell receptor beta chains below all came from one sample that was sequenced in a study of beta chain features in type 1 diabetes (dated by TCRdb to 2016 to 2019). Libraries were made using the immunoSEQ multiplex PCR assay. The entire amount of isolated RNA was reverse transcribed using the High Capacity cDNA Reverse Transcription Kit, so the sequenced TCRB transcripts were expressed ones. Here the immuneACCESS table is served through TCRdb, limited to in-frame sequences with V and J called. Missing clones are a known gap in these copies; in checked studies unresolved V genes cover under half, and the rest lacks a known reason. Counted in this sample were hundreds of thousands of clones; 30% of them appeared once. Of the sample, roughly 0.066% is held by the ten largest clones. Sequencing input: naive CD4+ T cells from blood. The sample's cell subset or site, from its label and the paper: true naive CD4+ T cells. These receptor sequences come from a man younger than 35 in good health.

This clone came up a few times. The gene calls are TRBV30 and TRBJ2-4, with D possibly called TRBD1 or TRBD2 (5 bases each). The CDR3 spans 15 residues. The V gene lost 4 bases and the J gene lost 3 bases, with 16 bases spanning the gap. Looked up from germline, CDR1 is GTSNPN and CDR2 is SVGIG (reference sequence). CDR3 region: CAWNRGTGSKNIQYF. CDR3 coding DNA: TGTGCCTGGAACAGAGGGACGGGGAGCAAAAACATTCAGTACTTC.

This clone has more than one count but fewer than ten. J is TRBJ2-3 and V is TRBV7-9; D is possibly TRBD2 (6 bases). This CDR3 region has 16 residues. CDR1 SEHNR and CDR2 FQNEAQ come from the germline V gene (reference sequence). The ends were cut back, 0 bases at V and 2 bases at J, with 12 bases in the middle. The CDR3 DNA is TGTGCCAGCAGCTTAGCGGGAGGAAAATTCACAGATACGCAGTATTTT. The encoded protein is CASSLAGGKFTDTQYF.